This T cell receptor (beta chain) comes out of a study of T cell responses to AZD1222 COVID-19 vaccine. For the study at large: Second doses were pooled across both intervals (about 4 or about 12 weeks). Study findings and constraints: Only six or seven AZD1222 recipients were seropositive at baseline. Repertoire samples came only from after the peak T cell response.

The assay was immunoSEQ multiplex PCR, and TCRdb's table has in-frame clones only and misses some. The table records about 110,000 clones, more than 70% of them present only once. As for this clone: The target antigen is unknown.

The sample here was peripheral blood, taken on day 0 of AZD1222 vaccination. The clonotype originates from an adult in good health.

The chain's CDR3 is CATRSGLGEAFF. The DNA for the CDR3 is TGTGCCACCAGAAGTGGGTTGGGTGAAGCTTTCTTT. The V call is TRBV15, the J call TRBJ1-1, with D unclear. Germline V CDR1 and CDR2: LNHNV, YYDKDF (reference sequence). V lost 6 bases and J lost 7, with 12 bases in between. CDR3 length: 12 amino acids.